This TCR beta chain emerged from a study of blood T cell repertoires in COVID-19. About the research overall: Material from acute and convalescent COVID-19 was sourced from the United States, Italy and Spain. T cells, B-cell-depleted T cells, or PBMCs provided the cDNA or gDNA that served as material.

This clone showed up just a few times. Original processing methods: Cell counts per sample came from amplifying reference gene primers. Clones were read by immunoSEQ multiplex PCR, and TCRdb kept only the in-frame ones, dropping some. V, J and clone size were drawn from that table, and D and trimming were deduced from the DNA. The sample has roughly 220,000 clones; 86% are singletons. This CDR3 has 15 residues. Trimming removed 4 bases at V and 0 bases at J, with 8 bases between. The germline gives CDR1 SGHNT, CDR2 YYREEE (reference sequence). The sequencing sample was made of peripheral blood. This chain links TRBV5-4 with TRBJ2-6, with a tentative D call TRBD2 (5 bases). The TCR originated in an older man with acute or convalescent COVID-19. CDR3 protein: CASSPGSSGANVLTF. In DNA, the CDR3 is TGTGCCAGCAGCCCGGGGAGCTCTGGGGCCAACGTCCTGACTTTC.